Presented here are 30 T cell receptor beta chains from one specimen sequenced in a study of cytomegalovirus exposure and HLA in healthy donors. It was with 60 Vbeta and 13 Jbeta primers that the PCR ran. Repertoires were generated with immunoSEQ multiplex PCR, while TCRdb's copy carries only in-frame clones and drops some. The sample contains approximately 110,000 clones, 74% of which appear only once. The sequenced material came from PBMCs. These receptors came from a woman aged 45-59 years in good health and CMV-seropositive.

The chain employs TRBV6-5 and TRBJ1-5; the D is unclear. This CDR3 has 15 amino acids. The germline V gene encodes CDR1 MNHEY and CDR2 SVGAGI. V dropped 4 bases and J dropped 6 bases, with 16 bases sitting between them. The CDR3 bases are TGTGCCAGCAGTTCCTCACTATCCTCACGTCAGCCCCAGCATTTT. Protein: CASSSSLSSRQPQHF.

This rearrangement joins TRBV9 to TRBJ2-2, with 10 bases matching TRBD2. Germline lookup yields CDR1 SGDLS and CDR2 YYNGEE. The CDR3 loop spans 17 amino acids. V lost 2 bases and J lost 6; bases outside the gene matches: 10. Here the CDR3 reads CASSVARGAGGPGELFF. The DNA for the CDR3 is TGTGCCAGCAGCGTGGCGAGGGGAGCGGGGGGGCCCGGGGAGCTGTTTTTT.

For this clone: Since no conserved phenylalanine or tryptophan closes the CDR3, a read error is the likely cause. The chain couples TRBV2 to TRBJ1-2, with 10 positions matching TRBD1. This CDR3 has 14 residues. CDR1 and CDR2 (germline): SNHLY, FYNNEI. V was pared by 7 bases and J by 4 bases, with 6 bases of the junction left unmatched. The CDR3 nucleotides read TGTGCCAGCAAGCCGACAGGGGGCTTCTATGGCTACACCCTC. It is translated as CASKPTGGFYGYTL.

The chain is built from TRBV6-6 and TRBJ2-7; 7 positions agree with TRBD2. The CDR3 is made up of 14 amino acids. Trimming took 6 bases from V and 0 from J; bases not matched to a gene: 5. The germline gives CDR1 MNHNY, CDR2 SVGAGI (reference sequence). The chain's CDR3 is CASSSGGGSYEQYF. The CDR3 DNA sequence: TGTGCCAGCAGCTCGGGGGGTGGCTCCTACGAGCAGTACTTC.

Here the CDR3 reads CASSSVGGTQYF. The CDR3 nucleotides are TGTGCCAGCAGCTCAGTCGGGGGTACCCAGTACTTC. The chain has TRBV7-6 and TRBJ2-5; D might be TRBD2 (6 bases). Trimming pared 4 bases from V and 8 bases from J, leaving 11 bases between. This CDR3 region has 12 residues. CDR1 is SGHVS, CDR2 FNYEAQ, per germline. The complete variable domain, with remaining parts taken from reference TRBV7-6 and TRBJ2-5, reads GAGVSQSPRYKVTKRGQDVALRCDPISGHVSLYWYRQALGQGPEFLTYFNYEAQQDKSGLPNDRFSAERPEGSISTLTIQRTEQRDSAMYRCASSSVGGTQYFGPGTRLLVL.

The V call is TRBV5-1, the J call TRBJ2-2; D is undetermined. The V end was cut by 2 bases, the J end by 7 bases, with 6 bases between. This CDR3 region has 12 residues. Germline V CDR1 and CDR2: SGHRS, YFSETQ. DNA for the CDR3: TGCGCCAGCAGCTTCTCACTCGGGGAGCTGTTTTTT. Its translation: CASSFSLGELFF.

This rearrangement joins TRBV5-4 to TRBJ2-5; 7 bases map to TRBD1. Germline CDR1 SGHNT, CDR2 YYREEE (reference sequence). The CDR3 loop spans 13 amino acids. After removal of 4 bases from V and 2 bases from J, the junction contained 2 bases not matched to a gene. As DNA, the CDR3 is TGTGCCAGCAGCCTCAGGGGGCAAGAGACCCAGTACTTC. This encodes CASSLRGQETQYF.

This clone has only a few counts. The chain links TRBV7-9 to TRBJ2-7, with 11 bases identical to TRBD1. Trimming cost V 2 bases and J 4 bases; bases outside gene matches: 4. The CDR3 extends over 15 amino acids. Looked up from germline, CDR1 is SEHNR and CDR2 is FQNEAQ (reference sequence). CDR3 protein: CASSLRTGGVYEQYF. The CDR3 region has the DNA TGTGCCAGCAGCTTAAGGACAGGGGGCGTATACGAGCAGTACTTC.

J is TRBJ2-7 and V is TRBV7-8, with TRBD2 matching 8 bases. V shed 4 bases, J shed 2 bases, and the junction held 7 bases outside the gene matches. This CDR3 spans 15 amino acids. Germline values: CDR1 SGHVS, CDR2 FQNEAQ. As DNA, the CDR3 is TGTGCCAGCAGCTCGGGAGGGTGGCGGCCCTACGAGCAGTACTTC. This sequence encodes CASSSGGWRPYEQYF. The variable domain in full, with the rest retrieved from reference TRBV7-8 and TRBJ2-7, is GAGVSQSPRYKVAKRGQDVALRCDPISGHVSLFWYQQALGQGPEFLTYFQNEAQLDKSGLPSDRFFAERPEGSVSTLKIQRTQQEDSAVYLCASSSGGWRPYEQYFGPGTRLTVT.

The J gene is TRBJ1-1, the V gene TRBV9, with D possibly being TRBD1 (5 bases). CDR3 size: 15 residues. V was shortened by 2 bases and J by 3 bases, with 14 bases between the two germline ends. The V gene's germline CDR1 is SGDLS and CDR2 YYNGEE. CDR3 region: CASSVSIGGDTEAFF. CDR3 bases: TGTGCCAGCAGCGTTAGCATCGGAGGGGACACTGAAGCTTTCTTT.

V gene TRBV4-3 combines with J gene TRBJ2-5, with a possible D match to TRBD1 (7 bases). Trimming removed 0 bases at V and 5 bases at J, with 13 bases between. The CDR3 sequence is 15 residues long. The germline V gene has CDR1 LGHNA and CDR2 YSLEER. CDR3 sequence reads: CASSQDQGDWETQYF. The CDR3 DNA reads TGCGCCAGCAGCCAAGATCAGGGGGACTGGGAGACCCAGTACTTC.

The J gene is TRBJ2-7, the V gene TRBV11-2, with 7 positions matching TRBD2. Germline V gives CDR1 SGHAT, CDR2 FQNNGV. Losses at the gene ends were 2 bases for V and 4 bases for J; bases not matched to a gene: 11. This CDR3 is built from 16 residues. The CDR3 sequence: CASSLWAAGLMYEQYF. CDR3 sequence (DNA): TGTGCCAGCAGCTTATGGGCAGCGGGGTTAATGTACGAGCAGTACTTC.

In this sample, this clone turned up many times. The genes are TRBV6-5 and TRBJ2-5; 9 bases agree with TRBD1. The ends lost 6 bases at V and 5 bases at J; junction bases unmatched: 4. The CDR3 covers 13 residues. Germline V gives CDR1 MNHEY, CDR2 SVGAGI. CDR3 residues: CASRRQGVETQYF. CDR3 coding DNA: TGTGCCAGCAGACGACAGGGGGTTGAGACCCAGTACTTC.

This chain connects TRBV5-1 to TRBJ2-2; a weak D match, TRBD1 (5 bases). The germline CDR1 and CDR2 sequences are SGHRS and YFSETQ. V dropped 4 bases and J dropped 2 bases, with 9 bases sitting between them. CDR3 length: 14 amino acids. The CDR3 sequence is CASSLTVNTGELFF. DNA for the CDR3: TGCGCCAGCAGCCTGACAGTTAACACCGGGGAGCTGTTTTTT.

The rearrangement links TRBV28 to TRBJ2-1; 8 bases agree with TRBD2. V shed 6 bases and J 5 bases; nucleotides not matched to a gene: 9. The CDR3 is made up of 15 amino acids. CDR1 and CDR2 (germline): MDHEN, SYDVKM. CDR3: CASRRQRGTHNEQFF. CDR3 nucleotides: TGTGCCAGCAGAAGACAGCGGGGGACACACAATGAGCAGTTCTTC.

As regards this clone: Other DNA variants within this sample encode the same CDR3. V gene TRBV15 combines with J gene TRBJ1-5; D ambiguous. Deletions cut 2 bases from V and 4 bases from J, with 9 bases between. Germline loops: CDR1 LNHNV, CDR2 YYDKDF (reference sequence). CDR3 length: 14 amino acids. CDR3 in DNA: TGTGCCACCAGCAGACCCGGGATTAATCAGCCCCAGCATTTT. Translation: CATSRPGINQPQHF.

V gene TRBV5-6 combines with J gene TRBJ1-2; D gene ambiguous. CDR3 length: 14 amino acids. The V end lost 0 bases, the J end lost 8 bases, and 14 bases lay between the germline ends. CDR1 and CDR2 from the germline V gene are SGHDT and YYEEEE. CDR3 sequence reads: CASSLVHLEGGYTF. The CDR3 DNA follows: TGTGCCAGCAGCTTGGTTCATCTTGAGGGAGGCTACACCTTC.

This chain joins TRBV5-1 and TRBJ1-6; D possibly corresponds to TRBD1 (5 bases). V was clipped by 0 bases and J by 6 bases, with 10 bases between them. Germline V gives CDR1 SGHRS, CDR2 YFSETQ. The CDR3 runs to 15 residues. The chain's CDR3 is CASSLGGQGNSPLHF. CDR3 nucleotides: TGCGCCAGCAGCTTGGGGGGTCAGGGTAATTCACCCCTCCACTTT. The entire variable domain, with the rest obtained from reference TRBV5-1 and TRBJ1-6, is as follows: KAGVTQTPRYLIKTRGQQVTLSCSPISGHRSVSWYQQTPGQGLQFLFEYFSETQRNKGNFPGRFSGRQFSNSRSEMNVSTLELGDSALYLCASSLGGQGNSPLHFGNGTRLTVT.

DNA of the CDR3: TGTGCCAGCTCACTTCTACAGGGGGCCATTTTCTCCTACAATGAGCAGTTCTTC. It yields the protein CASSLLQGAIFSYNEQFF. The V gene is TRBV18, the J gene TRBJ2-1, with 9 positions matching TRBD1. The germline V gene has CDR1 KGHSH and CDR2 LQKENI. Trimming removed 4 bases from V and 0 bases from J; junction bases left unmatched: 10. The CDR3 is 18 residues long.

The J gene is TRBJ1-3, the V gene TRBV5-5; possibly TRBD1 for D (6 bases). The CDR3 is 16 residues long. Per the germline V gene, CDR1 is SGHKS and CDR2 is YYEKEE (reference sequence). The V end lost 2 bases, the J end lost 0 bases, and 12 bases lay between the germline ends. The CDR3 region has the DNA TGTGCCAGCAGCTTCCTCCCAGGGGACTCTGGAAACACCATATATTTT. Protein product: CASSFLPGDSGNTIYF. Full variable domain (rest looked up from reference TRBV5-5 and TRBJ1-3): DAGVTQSPTHLIKTRGQQVTLRCSPISGHKSVSWYQQVLGQGPQFIFQYYEKEERGRGNFPDRFSARQFPNYSSELNVNALLLGDSALYLCASSFLPGDSGNTIYFGEGSWLTVV.

The chain combines TRBV5-1 with TRBJ1-4; TRBD1 aligns across 9 bases. CDR3 length: 17 amino acids. The V and J ends lost 8 bases and 0 bases, in that order; junction bases with no gene match: 11. Germline CDR1 reads SGHRS; CDR2 reads YFSETQ. The CDR3 nucleotides read TGCGCCAGGTTAACAGGGGGCGGGGGTGCAACTAATGAAAAACTGTTTTTT. Residues: CARLTGGGGATNEKLFF.

This clone was seen once. The chain carries TRBV29-1 and TRBJ1-2; a possible D gene is TRBD1 (5 bases). Germline CDR1 reads SQVTM; CDR2 reads ANQGSEA. Trimming removed 7 bases at V and 2 bases at J, with 14 bases between. This CDR3 region has 13 residues. CDR3 loop: CSGGEGENYGYTF. The CDR3 DNA sequence: TGCAGCGGGGGGGAGGGTGAGAACTATGGCTACACCTTC.

With respect to this clone: Distinct nucleotide sequences in the sample also encode this CDR3. J is TRBJ1-5 and V is TRBV6-5; D uncertain. Germline values: CDR1 MNHEY, CDR2 SVGAGI. The CDR3 runs to 14 residues. The ends were cut back, 2 bases at V and 5 bases at J, with 10 bases in the middle. CDR3: CASSYSRLDQPQHF. CDR3 DNA sequence: TGTGCCAGCAGTTACAGCCGCCTGGATCAGCCCCAGCATTTT.

V and J are TRBV2 and TRBJ1-2, with 8 bases matching TRBD1. Germline CDR1 reads SNHLY; CDR2 reads FYNNEI. The CDR3 totals 12 residues. The junction had 6 bases not matched to a gene; V was cut back by 7 bases and J by 8 bases. CDR3: CASTKTGEGYTF. CDR3 nucleotide sequence: TGTGCCAGCACAAAGACAGGGGAGGGCTACACCTTC.

The V call is TRBV15, the J call TRBJ1-2; 12 bases line up with TRBD1. The trim removed 3 bases at V and 2 bases at J, leaving 7 bases unmatched. Germline-derived CDR1 and CDR2 are LNHNV and YYDKDF (reference sequence). There are 17 residues in the CDR3. DNA of the CDR3: TGTGCCACCAGCAGGGGACAGGGGGCTTCCCCCAACTATGGCTACACCTTC. It yields the protein CATSRGQGASPNYGYTF.

This chain uses TRBV2 with TRBJ2-6; D might be TRBD1 (5 bases). This CDR3 has 16 amino acids. V shed 1 base and J shed 0 bases, with 7 bases lying between them. CDR1 and CDR2 (germline): SNHLY, FYNNEI. CDR3 DNA sequence: TGTGCCAGCAGTGAAGGGACATCCTCTGGGGCCAACGTCCTGACTTTC. It is translated as CASSEGTSSGANVLTF.

Only a few counts were recorded for this clone. The chain is built from TRBV5-1 and TRBJ2-7; unclear D gene. In germline, CDR1 is SGHRS, CDR2 YFSETQ. The CDR3 has 15 residues. With 0 bases removed from V and 0 bases from J, the gap between germline ends came to 10 bases. CDR3 loop: CASSLGHEFSYEQYF. In DNA form, the CDR3 reads TGCGCCAGCAGCTTGGGACACGAGTTCTCCTACGAGCAGTACTTC.

This chain joins TRBV6-1 and TRBJ1-2; 11 positions agree with TRBD1. The length of the CDR3 is 14 residues. V shed 6 bases and J 7 bases; nucleotides not matched to a gene: 7. Germline lookup yields CDR1 MNHNS and CDR2 SASEGT. CDR3 bases: TGTGCCAGCAGACGGACAGGGGGCGCGGGTGGCTACACCTTC. Protein: CASRRTGGAGGYTF.

This chain uses TRBV28 with TRBJ2-4; TRBD1 is a possible D gene (6 bases). Germline assignment: CDR1 MDHEN and CDR2 SYDVKM. The CDR3 consists of 15 residues. V was trimmed by 7 bases and J by 0 bases, leaving 13 bases between them. The CDR3 here is CASTKGQIAKNIQYF. CDR3 DNA: TGTGCCAGCACGAAGGGACAAATAGCCAAAAACATTCAGTACTTC.

A note on this clone: The same CDR3 is also encoded by other DNA sequences in this sample. The chain employs TRBV7-9 and TRBJ1-2; weak D call: TRBD1 (5 bases). The germline CDR1 and CDR2 sequences are SEHNR and FQNEAQ (reference sequence). This CDR3 region has 15 residues. V lost 1 base, J lost 2 bases, and 11 bases lay in between. CDR3 amino acids: CASSLGSAGNYGYTF. In DNA, the CDR3 is TGTGCCAGCAGCTTAGGTTCGGCAGGGAACTATGGCTACACCTTC.